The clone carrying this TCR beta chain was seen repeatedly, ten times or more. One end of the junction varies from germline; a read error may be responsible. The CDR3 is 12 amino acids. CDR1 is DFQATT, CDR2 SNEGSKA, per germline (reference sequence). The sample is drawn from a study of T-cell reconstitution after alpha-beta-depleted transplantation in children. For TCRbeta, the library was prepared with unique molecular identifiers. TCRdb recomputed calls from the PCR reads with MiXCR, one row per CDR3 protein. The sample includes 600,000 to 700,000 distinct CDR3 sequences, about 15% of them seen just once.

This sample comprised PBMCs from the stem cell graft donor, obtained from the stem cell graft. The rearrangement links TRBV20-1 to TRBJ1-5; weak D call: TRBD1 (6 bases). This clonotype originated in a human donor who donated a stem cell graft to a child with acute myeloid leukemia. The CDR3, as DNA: TGTTCGGGGGCAGGGAGAGATCAGCCCCAGCATTTT. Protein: CSGAGRDQPQHF.